This TCR beta chain was identified in a study of CD8 T cells in Susac syndrome. Study context: When blood was collected, patients with Susac syndrome were therapy-naive, were taking corticosteroids, or were receiving intravenous immunoglobulin alone.

Sequencing of TCR beta was carried out in blood CD8+ and CD4+ T cells. An input of roughly 0.5 to 1 ug of RNA was subjected to reverse transcription using random hexamers. One entry per CDR3 protein, called by TCRdb with MiXCR from the immunoSEQ multiplex PCR reads. The profile shows 150,000 or so distinct CDR3 sequences, more than 95% of them singletons. From germline, CDR1 is SGHTA and CDR2 FQGNSA. The CDR3 length is 14 residues. V was trimmed by 3 bases and J by 1 base, leaving 10 bases between them. The receptor was isolated from a human donor with Susac syndrome. The sample consisted of CD4+ T cells from PBMCs. The chain recombines TRBV7-2 with TRBJ2-7, with unresolved D. Here the CDR3 DNA reads TGTGCCAGCAGCTTTAAAACGGAGTCCTACGAGCAGTACTTC. This gives the protein CASSFKTESYEQYF.